This T cell receptor (beta chain) was sequenced in a study of shared clonotypes between healthy human individuals. Germline CDR1 PRHDT, CDR2 FYEKMQ (reference sequence). The V segment lost 5 bases and the J segment 5 bases; nucleotides outside the gene matches: 9. The CDR3 loop spans 15 amino acids. Positive CCR7 selection of CD45RO-negative cells yielded the naive CD8 cells, and terminally differentiated effector memory CD45RA+ cells were excluded. Every immunoSEQ plate was one replicate of a subset's evenly spread DNA. The table came from immunoSEQ multiplex PCR; TCRdb's copy has only in-frame clones and leaves some out. The data hold about 2.2 million clones, with over 85% observed a single time.

The sequencing sample was made of naive CD8+ T cells from PBMCs. The clonotype comes from a young man in good health. Some clones in this sample may be carry-over from other donors' samples. The chain uses TRBV13 and TRBJ2-1; TRBD2 matches at 7 bases. CDR3 bases: TGTGCCAGCAGCGAGAGACTAGCAGTCCACAATGAGCAGTTCTTC. Encoded protein: CASSERLAVHNEQFF.